A single sample is the source of the 21 T cell receptor beta chains below, sequenced in a study of blood T cells in healthy people across ages. It was with a sample-barcoded 5' primer and a J-beta primer mix that a second PCR of roughly 7 to 12 cycles was run. TCRdb re-analysed the 5' RACE reads in MiXCR, keeping a single row per CDR3 protein. Of around 800,000 distinct CDR3 sequences listed, roughly 24% are singletons. This sample was shared with a second study, whose subject was T cells of mothers and their children.

Input material: blood. All receptors come from a boy between 10 and 17 years old in good health.

The chain is built from TRBV10-3 and TRBJ2-5, with D perhaps matching TRBD1 or TRBD2 (6 bases each). Germline CDR1 is ENHRY and CDR2 is SYGVKD. The CDR3 has 13 amino acids. The ends were cut back, 4 bases at V and 4 bases at J, with 10 bases in the middle. The CDR3 nucleotides are TGTGCCATCAGTGGGGGGGCAGGAGAGACCCAGTACTTC. Its translation is CAISGGAGETQYF.

This clonotype has just a few counts. The V and J genes are TRBV12-5 and TRBJ2-7; 7 bases map to TRBD1. From germline, CDR1 is LGHNT and CDR2 FRNRAP. This CDR3 comprises 14 residues. With V trimmed by 6 bases and J by 5 bases, 10 bases remained unmatched. In DNA, the CDR3 is TGTGCTAGTGGCCTCGGAGAAGGGGGCGACGAGCAGTACTTC. This encodes CASGLGEGGDEQYF.

Here the CDR3 reads CASSPVRGEETQYF. The CDR3, as DNA: TGTGCCAGCAGTCCCGTTAGAGGCGAAGAGACCCAGTACTTC. V usage is TRBV3-1 and J usage is TRBJ2-5; D gene uncertain. The CDR3 sequence is 14 residues long. V gave up 6 bases and J gave up 3 bases, with 14 bases separating them. The germline CDR1 and CDR2 sequences are LGHDT and YNNKEL (reference sequence).

The chain couples TRBV20-1 to TRBJ1-2; D uncertain. Germline values: CDR1 DFQATT, CDR2 SNEGSKA (reference sequence). V was clipped by 5 bases and J by 6 bases, with 7 bases between them. The CDR3 length is 10 residues. CDR3 in DNA: TGCAGTGCTCGGTTTAATGGCTACACCTTC. The encoded protein is CSARFNGYTF.

V and J are TRBV4-2 and TRBJ2-3; D perhaps matches TRBD2 (5 bases). The CDR3 runs 14 residues. V was cut by 6 bases and J by 1 base, with 11 bases left in between. Germline CDR1 reads LGHNA; CDR2 reads YNFKEQ. CDR3 sequence reads: CASRGSGRTDTQYF. As DNA, the CDR3 is TGTGCCAGCAGGGGGAGTGGCCGCACAGATACGCAGTATTTT.

This sequence joins TRBV5-1 and TRBJ2-2; TRBD2 aligns across 9 bases. Trimming removed 3 bases from V and 1 base from J; junction bases left unmatched: 1. The V gene's germline CDR1 is SGHRS and CDR2 YFSETQ. The CDR3 sequence is 15 residues long. The CDR3 DNA is TGCGCCAGCAGCTCAGCGGGGGGGAACACCGGGGAGCTGTTTTTT. The encoded protein is CASSSAGGNTGELFF.

This clonotype was seen more than once but under ten times. The rearrangement links TRBV5-1 to TRBJ1-1, with no clear D. CDR3 length equals 13 residues. Trimming removed 2 bases at V and 3 bases at J, with 8 bases between. Germline values: CDR1 SGHRS, CDR2 YFSETQ. CDR3 amino acids: CASSFAVYTEAFF. CDR3 DNA sequence: TGCGCCAGCAGCTTCGCGGTTTACACTGAAGCTTTCTTT.

The V call is TRBV5-1, the J call TRBJ1-1, with D perhaps TRBD1 (5 bases). The CDR3 length is 14 residues. Looked up from germline, CDR1 is SGHRS and CDR2 is YFSETQ. V gave up 0 bases and J gave up 5 bases, with 11 bases separating them. CDR3 in amino acids: CASSLEHGTTEAFF. CDR3 nucleotides: TGCGCCAGCAGCTTGGAACACGGGACGACTGAAGCTTTCTTT.

The chain couples TRBV15 to TRBJ2-5; TRBD2 matches 14 bases. V lost 4 bases to trimming and J lost 5 bases; unmatched junction nucleotides: 9. The length of the CDR3 is 17 residues. The V gene's germline CDR1 is LNHNV and CDR2 YYDKDF (reference sequence). CDR3 DNA sequence: TGTGCCACCAGCAACTCGACTAGCGGGGGGGGCAGGGAGACCCAGTACTTC. Its protein is CATSNSTSGGGRETQYF. Full variable domain (rest looked up from reference TRBV15 and TRBJ2-5): DAMVIQNPRYQVTQFGKPVTLSCSQTLNHNVMYWYQQKSSQAPKLLFHYYDKDFNNEADTPDNFQSRRPNTSFCFLDIRSPGLGDTAMYLCATSNSTSGGGRETQYFGPGTRLLVL.

This clonotype came up a few times. V is TRBV7-6 and J is TRBJ2-5; 14 nucleotides match TRBD2. The V and J ends lost 6 bases and 0 bases, in that order; junction bases with no gene match: 9. The CDR3 consists of 18 residues. CDR1 and CDR2 (germline): SGHVS, FNYEAQ. In DNA form, the CDR3 reads TGTGCCAGCAGTCTTATGGGGGGACTAGCGGGGGACCAAGAGACCCAGTACTTC. Protein sequence: CASSLMGGLAGDQETQYF.

This clonotype has only a few counts. Germline and junction disagree at one end, which may indicate a read error. The rearrangement links TRBV18 to TRBJ2-7; TRBD1 is a possible D gene (5 bases). CDR1 and CDR2 from the germline V gene are KGHSH and LQKENI. This CDR3 is 13 amino acids long. CDR3 sequence reads: CASSVRETYKQYF. The CDR3 nucleotides are TGTGCCAGCTCAGTCAGGGAAACCTACAAGCAGTACTTC.

The J gene is TRBJ1-2, the V gene TRBV6-1; no definite D call. Deletions cut 8 bases from V and 5 bases from J, with 15 bases between. Germline CDR1 MNHNS, CDR2 SASEGT. The CDR3 contains 13 residues. The DNA of the CDR3 is TGTGCCAGCGAGGGCGGGCACGCGTATGGCTACACCTTC. Amino acids: CASEGGHAYGYTF.

The chain links TRBV20-1 to TRBJ2-5; TRBD2 matches 9 bases. CDR3 length: 15 residues. Germline CDR1 and CDR2: DFQATT and SNEGSKA (reference sequence). V was clipped by 0 bases and J by 2 bases; unmatched bases: 4. CDR3 loop: CSARDPSGAQETQYF. CDR3 bases: TGCAGTGCTAGAGATCCTAGCGGGGCGCAAGAGACCCAGTACTTC.

Worth noting for this clonotype: Because the CDR3 is missing its conserved closing phenylalanine or tryptophan, this is likely a read error. This rearrangement joins TRBV6-5 to TRBJ2-7, with D uncertain. This CDR3 contains 11 residues. CDR1 and CDR2 from the germline V gene are MNHEY and SVGAGI. With 1 base removed from V and 7 bases from J, the gap between germline ends came to 5 bases. The CDR3 protein is CASSYLREQYL. Here the CDR3 DNA reads TGTGCCAGCAGTTACTTGAGGGAGCAGTACCTC.

V is TRBV20-1 and J is TRBJ2-3, with 8 bases matching TRBD1. The V and J ends lost 6 bases and 1 base, in that order; junction bases with no gene match: 9. Germline loops: CDR1 DFQATT, CDR2 SNEGSKA (reference sequence). This CDR3 contains 15 residues. DNA for the CDR3: TGCAGTGCCAGGGGACAGACAGGGGGCACAGATACGCAGTATTTT. Amino acids: CSARGQTGGTDTQYF.

This clonotype was seen a single time. This chain's CDR3 is CSAEGDTEAFF. CDR3 sequence (DNA): TGCAGCGCCGAGGGGGACACTGAAGCTTTCTTT. The rearrangement joins TRBV29-1 to TRBJ1-1; TRBD1 is a possible D gene (6 bases). Trimming pared 7 bases from V and 3 bases from J, leaving 9 bases between. Looked up from germline, CDR1 is SQVTM and CDR2 is ANQGSEA. The CDR3 runs 11 residues.

This clonotype was seen a few times. V is TRBV13 and J is TRBJ1-6; D gene ambiguous. Germline V gene data show CDR1 as PRHDT and CDR2 as FYEKMQ (reference sequence). Trimming left V 1 base short and J 10 bases short, with 8 bases between. CDR3 length equals 13 residues. The CDR3 DNA follows: TGTGCCAGCAGCTTAGTGAGGAAATCACCCCTCCACTTT. Its protein is CASSLVRKSPLHF.

The table lists this clonotype with a count of one. The rearrangement joins TRBV20-1 to TRBJ2-5; D remains unclear. TRBJ2-1 explains the end of the DNA better; the J call may be wrong. CDR3 length: 12 amino acids. In germline, CDR1 is DFQATT, CDR2 SNEGSKA (reference sequence). The DNA of the CDR3 is TGCAGTGCTAGAGAGCCCCCCAATGAGCAGTTCTTC. This translates into CSAREPPNEQFF.

This clonotype was observed a few times. The chain couples TRBV10-3 to TRBJ2-7, with 7 positions matching TRBD2. Trimming cost V 11 bases and J 2 bases; bases outside gene matches: 15. The CDR3 covers 15 residues. From germline, CDR1 is ENHRY and CDR2 SYGVKD. The CDR3 DNA sequence: TGTGCCTCCGGCCGCGGGGAGGGATCCCCCTACGAGCAGTACTTC. Protein product: CASGRGEGSPYEQYF.

Here the CDR3 reads CASSRLSRGSQETQYF. CDR3 bases: TGTGCCAGCAGTCGGCTATCTCGGGGGAGTCAAGAGACCCAGTACTTC. This chain links TRBV6-2 or TRBV6-3 with TRBJ2-5; D might be TRBD2 (6 bases). Germline CDR1 MNHEY, CDR2 SVGEGT. This CDR3 has 16 residues. Trimming stripped 5 bases from V and 2 bases from J, with 18 bases between.

The CDR3 loop reads CATGKTGDTDTQYF. The CDR3 coding sequence is TGTGCCACCGGGAAGACGGGGGACACAGATACGCAGTATTTT. The chain couples TRBV24-1 to TRBJ2-3; tentative D call: TRBD2 (6 bases). This CDR3 comprises 14 residues. Germline CDR1 reads KGHDR; CDR2 reads SFDVKD. V gave up 9 bases and J gave up 2 bases, with 14 bases separating them.